This passage covers 7 T cell receptor beta chains from one sample sequenced in a study of shared clonotypes between healthy human individuals. Sequencing was performed with immunoSEQ multiplex PCR; in TCRdb, only in-frame clones are kept and a portion is missing. Found here are roughly 1,000,000 clones, around 78% of them singletons; the top ten hold around 0.6%. Sequenced material: memory CD4+ T cells from PBMCs. Subset defined: CD45RA-negative fraction. The receptors were sampled from a man aged 18 to 30 in good health. Some clones in this sample may be carry-over from other donors' samples.

This sequence joins TRBV5-1 and TRBJ2-1, with D possibly matching TRBD2 (6 bases). The germline CDR1 and CDR2 sequences are SGHRS and YFSETQ. V lost 5 bases and J lost 0, with 12 bases in between. CDR3 size: 15 residues. For the CDR3, the DNA is TGCGCCAGCAGGGGACTCTCGAGCTCCTACAATGAGCAGTTCTTC. Its translation: CASRGLSSSYNEQFF.

This clone has more than one count but fewer than ten. The CDR3 reads CASSESTRMNTEAFF. Written as DNA, the CDR3 is TGCGCCAGCAGTGAGTCGACCCGCATGAACACTGAAGCTTTCTTT. V usage is TRBV10-1 and J usage is TRBJ1-1; D gene uncertain. Germline V CDR1 and CDR2: WNHNN, SYGVQD (reference sequence). This CDR3 is 15 amino acids long. The V end lost 0 bases, the J end lost 0 bases, and 8 bases lay between the germline ends.

The rearrangement links TRBV11-3 to TRBJ1-1, with no clear D. Deletions cut 1 base from V and 7 bases from J, with 13 bases between. Germline-derived CDR1 and CDR2 are SGHNT and YENEEA. This CDR3 spans 14 amino acids. CDR3 nucleotide sequence: TGTGCCAGCAGCTTAGGTCCGGGGATGGGTGAAGCTTTCTTT. As protein: CASSLGPGMGEAFF.

This clone was seen more than once but under ten times. This same CDR3 is encoded by further DNA sequences in the sample. The chain is built from TRBV5-4 and TRBJ2-1; 8 bases are a match to TRBD1. V gave up 4 bases and J gave up 1 base; unmatched junction bases: 4. This CDR3 has 15 residues. The V gene's germline CDR1 is SGHNT and CDR2 YYREEE (reference sequence). The CDR3 spells CASSPGQGSYNEQFF. The DNA of the CDR3 is TGTGCCAGCAGCCCTGGACAGGGATCCTACAATGAGCAGTTCTTC.

The rearrangement uses TRBV7-9 and TRBJ2-7; 9 nucleotides align to TRBD2. V shed 3 bases, J shed 4 bases, and the junction held 7 bases outside the gene matches. The CDR3 consists of 15 residues. Germline-derived CDR1 and CDR2 are SEHNR and FQNEAQ (reference sequence). CDR3 coding DNA: TGTGCCAGCAGCTTCAATGCGGGAGGGCTGTACGAGCAGTACTTC. It specifies CASSFNAGGLYEQYF.

The gene calls are TRBV7-9 and TRBJ2-1; D perhaps matches TRBD1 (5 bases). V dropped 6 bases and J dropped 15 bases, with 15 bases sitting between them. CDR3 length equals 11 residues. In germline, CDR1 is SEHNR, CDR2 FQNEAQ (reference sequence). The CDR3 DNA follows: TGTGCCAGCAGTCGCCAGGGAATTAGGTTCTTC. It yields the protein CASSRQGIRFF.

This clone was seen once. Distinct nucleotide sequences in the sample also encode this CDR3. The gene calls are TRBV28 and TRBJ1-1; D ambiguous. The CDR3 has 13 residues. Germline-derived CDR1 and CDR2 are MDHEN and SYDVKM. V was trimmed by 3 bases and J by 4 bases, leaving 9 bases between them. As DNA, the CDR3 is TGTGCCAGCAGTTTGTTTGGGGTCACTGAAGCTTTCTTT. Translated, it gives CASSLFGVTEAFF.